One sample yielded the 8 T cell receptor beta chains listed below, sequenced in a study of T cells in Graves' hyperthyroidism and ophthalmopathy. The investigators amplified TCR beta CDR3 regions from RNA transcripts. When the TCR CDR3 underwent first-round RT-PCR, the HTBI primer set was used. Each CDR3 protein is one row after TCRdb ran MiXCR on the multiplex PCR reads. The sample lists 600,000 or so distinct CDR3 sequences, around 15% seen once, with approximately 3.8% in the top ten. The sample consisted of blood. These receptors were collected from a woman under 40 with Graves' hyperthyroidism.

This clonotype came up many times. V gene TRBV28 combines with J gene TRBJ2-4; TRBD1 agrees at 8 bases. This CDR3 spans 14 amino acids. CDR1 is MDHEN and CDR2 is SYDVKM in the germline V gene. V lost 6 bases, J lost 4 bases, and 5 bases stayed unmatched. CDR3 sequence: CASSPDRGKNIQYF. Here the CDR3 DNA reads TGTGCCAGCAGCCCCGACAGGGGAAAAAACATTCAGTACTTC. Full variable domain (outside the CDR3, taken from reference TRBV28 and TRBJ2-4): DVKVTQSSRYLVKRTGEKVFLECVQDMDHENMFWYRQDPGLGLRLIYFSYDVKMKEKGDIPEGYSVSREKKERFSLILESASTNQTSMYLCASSPDRGKNIQYFGAGTRLSVL.

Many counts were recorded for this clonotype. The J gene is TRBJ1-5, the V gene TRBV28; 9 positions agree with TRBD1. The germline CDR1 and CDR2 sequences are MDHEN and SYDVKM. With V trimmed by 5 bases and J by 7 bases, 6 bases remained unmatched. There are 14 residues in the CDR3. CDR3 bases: TGTGCCAGCAGTGCACAGGGGGCAGGGCAGCCCCAGCATTTT. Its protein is CASSAQGAGQPQHF.

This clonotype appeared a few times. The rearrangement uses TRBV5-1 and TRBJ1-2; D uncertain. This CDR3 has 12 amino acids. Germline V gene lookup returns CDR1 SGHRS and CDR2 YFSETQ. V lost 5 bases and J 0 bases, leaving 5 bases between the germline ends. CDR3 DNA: TGCGCCAGCAGGGAGTCTAACTATGGCTACACCTTC. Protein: CASRESNYGYTF.

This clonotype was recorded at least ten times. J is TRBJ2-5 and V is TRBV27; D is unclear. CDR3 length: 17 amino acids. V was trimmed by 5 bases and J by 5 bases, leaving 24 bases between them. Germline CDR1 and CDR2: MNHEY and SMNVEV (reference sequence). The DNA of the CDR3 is TGTGCCAGCAGTCCTAACGCACTAAGCCTCAACGGGGAGACCCAGTACTTC. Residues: CASSPNALSLNGETQYF.

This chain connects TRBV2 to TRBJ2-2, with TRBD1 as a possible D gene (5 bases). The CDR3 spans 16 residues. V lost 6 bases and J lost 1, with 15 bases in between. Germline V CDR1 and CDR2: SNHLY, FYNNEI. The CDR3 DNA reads TGTGCCAGCAGAAGAGACTCAGGGATGAACACCGGGGAGCTGTTTTTT. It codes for CASRRDSGMNTGELFF. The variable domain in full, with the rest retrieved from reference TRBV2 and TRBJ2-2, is EPEVTQTPSHQVTQMGQEVILRCVPISNHLYFYWYRQILGQKVEFLVSFYNNEISEKSEIFDDQFSVERPDGSNFTLKIRSTKLEDSAMYFCASRRDSGMNTGELFFGEGSRLTVL.

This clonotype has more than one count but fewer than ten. The CDR3 here is CASSFTMDEQYF. The CDR3 DNA is TGTGCCAGCAGCTTTACTATGGACGAGCAGTACTTC. This rearrangement joins TRBV7-9 to TRBJ2-7; D remains ambiguous. From germline, CDR1 is SEHNR and CDR2 FQNEAQ (reference sequence). This CDR3 has 12 residues. V lost 3 bases to trimming and J lost 5 bases, with 8 bases between them.

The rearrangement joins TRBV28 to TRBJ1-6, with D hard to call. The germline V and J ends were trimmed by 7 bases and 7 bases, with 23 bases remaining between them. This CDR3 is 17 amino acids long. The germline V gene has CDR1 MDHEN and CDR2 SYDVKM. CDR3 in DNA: TGTGCCAGCACCCTACCCATAGTCGGACGGACGAATTCACCCCTCCACTTT. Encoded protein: CASTLPIVGRTNSPLHF.

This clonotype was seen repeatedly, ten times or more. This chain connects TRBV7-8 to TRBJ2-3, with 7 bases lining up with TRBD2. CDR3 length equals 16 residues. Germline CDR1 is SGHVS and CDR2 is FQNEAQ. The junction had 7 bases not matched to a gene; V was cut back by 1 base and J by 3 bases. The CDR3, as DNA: TGTGCCAGCAGCTTAGGCTCCGGCGGGAGAACAGATACGCAGTATTTT. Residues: CASSLGSGGRTDTQYF.